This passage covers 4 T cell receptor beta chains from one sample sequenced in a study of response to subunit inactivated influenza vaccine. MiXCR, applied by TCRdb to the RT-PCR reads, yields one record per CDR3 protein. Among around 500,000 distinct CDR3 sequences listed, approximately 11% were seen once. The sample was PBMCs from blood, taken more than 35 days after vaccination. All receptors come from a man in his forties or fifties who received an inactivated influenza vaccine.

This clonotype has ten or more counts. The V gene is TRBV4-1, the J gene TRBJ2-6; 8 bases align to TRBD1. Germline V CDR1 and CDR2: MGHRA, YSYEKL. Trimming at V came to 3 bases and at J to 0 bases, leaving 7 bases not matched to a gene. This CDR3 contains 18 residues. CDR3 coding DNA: TGCGCCAGCAGCCAGCTCGAACAGGGGGGCTCTGGGGCCAACGTCCTGACTTTC. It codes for CASSQLEQGGSGANVLTF.

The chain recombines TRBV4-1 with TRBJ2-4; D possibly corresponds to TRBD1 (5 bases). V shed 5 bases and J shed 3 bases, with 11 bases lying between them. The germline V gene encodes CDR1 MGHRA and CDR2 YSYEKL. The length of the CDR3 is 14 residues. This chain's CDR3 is CASSFGHYKNIQYF. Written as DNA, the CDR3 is TGCGCCAGCAGCTTCGGACATTACAAAAACATTCAGTACTTC.

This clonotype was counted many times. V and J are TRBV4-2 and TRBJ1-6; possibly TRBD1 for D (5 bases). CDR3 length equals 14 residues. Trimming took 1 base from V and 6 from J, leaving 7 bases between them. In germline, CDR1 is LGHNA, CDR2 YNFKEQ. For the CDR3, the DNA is TGTGCCAGCAGCCAAGGAGACAGTAATTCACCCCTCCACTTT. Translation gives CASSQGDSNSPLHF.

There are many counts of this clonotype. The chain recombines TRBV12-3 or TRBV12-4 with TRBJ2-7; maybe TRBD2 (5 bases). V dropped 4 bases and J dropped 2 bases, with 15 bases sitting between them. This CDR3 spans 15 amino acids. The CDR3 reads CASSSNALLAYEQYF. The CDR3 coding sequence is TGTGCCAGCAGTTCCAACGCCCTACTAGCCTACGAGCAGTACTTC.